The clone carrying this T cell receptor (beta chain) was counted between two and nine times. Antigen unknown. This entry comes from a study of vaccination and CD4 T cells after COVID-19. About the study: Overlapping spike peptides of SARS-CoV-2, HCoV-NL63, HCoV-OC43 and HCoV-229E stimulated the cells.

CDR1 is SNHLY, CDR2 FYNNEI, per germline. The CDR3 sequence is 15 residues long. Unmatched junction bases numbered 5, after V lost 6 bases and J lost 0 bases. With the Oncomine TCR Beta short-read assay, DNA from cultured CD4+ T cells was sequenced. One entry per CDR3 protein, called by TCRdb with MiXCR from the PCR reads. The sample comprises 15,000 or so distinct CDR3 sequences, 45% to 65% of which are singletons, and approximately 33% rests with the top ten. Treatment noted: roughly 11-day PBMC culture with coronavirus spike peptide pools or control peptides (ViraFEST assay). Positive PCR dates covered March to December 2020, before US Alpha, Beta and Delta variants.

The chain uses TRBV2 and TRBJ1-2; 9 bases map to TRBD1. Sequences were derived from cultured CD4+ T cells from blood, sampled after SARS-CoV-2 vaccination. The source of this sequence is a human donor with COVID-19. The CDR3 reads CASRPGQGPNYGYTF. The CDR3 DNA follows: TGTGCCAGCAGGCCGGGACAGGGACCTAACTATGGCTACACCTTC.